The 19 T cell receptor beta chains in this list originate from one sample, sequenced in a study of cytomegalovirus exposure and HLA in healthy donors (dated by TCRdb to the late 2010s). Library creation used the immunoSEQ multiplex PCR assay. For the multiplex PCR, a mixture combining 60 forward primers for TCR Vbeta segments and 13 reverse primers for TCR Jbeta segments was used. TCRdb re-hosts the immuneACCESS table, in-frame sequences only. Its copies lack some clones; in the studies checked, an unresolved V gene accounts for under half of them, and the cause for the rest is not known. This sample gives roughly 180,000 clones in total; approximately 81% of them show up just once. The top ten constitute roughly 1% of the sample. Material for sequencing was PBMCs. These receptor sequences come from a man aged 30 to 45 in good health and CMV-seronegative.

The chain is built from TRBV5-1 and TRBJ2-1; D perhaps matches TRBD2 (5 bases). CDR3 length: 15 residues. Germline V gives CDR1 SGHRS, CDR2 YFSETQ. The V and J ends lost 0 bases and 4 bases respectively, with 11 bases between them. The CDR3, as DNA: TGCGCCAGCAGCTTGGAGCTCGGGGTATACAATGAGCAGTTCTTC. It specifies CASSLELGVYNEQFF.

This clone was seen a handful of times. The chain is built from TRBV27 and TRBJ2-7, with D maybe TRBD2 (5 bases). The germline V gene has CDR1 MNHEY and CDR2 SMNVEV (reference sequence). The CDR3 runs 13 residues. V lost 3 bases and J lost 12, with 18 bases in between. This chain's CDR3 is CASSFSSERVAYF. The CDR3 region has the DNA TGTGCCAGCAGTTTCAGTTCGGAGAGGGTCGCGTACTTC.

The V and J genes are TRBV4-3 and TRBJ2-1; TRBD2 agrees at 8 bases. Trimming cost V 1 base and J 3 bases; bases outside gene matches: 2. CDR3 length: 15 amino acids. Per germline, CDR1 LGHNA and CDR2 YSLEER. CDR3 DNA: TGCGCCAGCAGCCAAGGAACTAGCGGCTACAATGAGCAGTTCTTC. It is translated as CASSQGTSGYNEQFF.

This chain uses TRBV6-5 with TRBJ2-1; 9 nucleotides align to TRBD1. The germline CDR1 and CDR2 sequences are MNHEY and SVGAGI. J gave up 5 bases and V 2 bases, and 1 base lay outside the gene matches. The CDR3 loop spans 14 amino acids. CDR3 coding DNA: TGTGCCAGCAGTTACAGGGACAGGGACAATGAGCAGTTCTTC. It is translated as CASSYRDRDNEQFF.

The V and J genes are TRBV21-1 and TRBJ2-3; no DNA check was done on the table's D call, TRBD1. TRBV21-1 counts as a pseudogene. This CDR3 comprises 19 residues. CDR3 coding DNA: TGTGCCAGCAGCAAATTCCGGGACAGGAATTTCGCTGGCACAGATACGCAGTATTTT. It codes for CASSKFRDRNFAGTDTQYF.

The J gene is TRBJ2-5, the V gene TRBV5-4; 8 bases are a match to TRBD2. The CDR3 spans 14 residues. V lost 4 bases and J lost 7; bases outside the gene matches: 9. Germline values: CDR1 SGHNT, CDR2 YYREEE (reference sequence). The CDR3 DNA reads as TGTGCCAGCAGCCTCGACGGGGGGGCGGGGACCCAGTACTTC. Residues: CASSLDGGAGTQYF.

The V gene is TRBV6-4, the J gene TRBJ2-3; 7 positions agree with TRBD2. Trimming removed 3 bases from V and 5 bases from J; junction bases left unmatched: 5. The CDR3 has 14 residues. From germline, CDR1 is MRHNA and CDR2 SNTAGT. CDR3: CASSERAGEDTQYF. As DNA, the CDR3 is TGTGCCAGCAGTGAACGGGCGGGAGAAGATACGCAGTATTTT.

This rearrangement joins TRBV5-6 to TRBJ1-4, with D possibly being TRBD1 (6 bases). The CDR3 has 14 residues. Trimming shortened V by 4 bases and J by 8 bases, and 15 bases separated the two germline ends. Germline V gene sequence: CDR1 SGHDT, CDR2 YYEEEE. The CDR3 spells CASSTTGFGEKLFF. Written as DNA, the CDR3 is TGTGCCAGCAGCACCACAGGGTTTGGGGAAAAACTGTTTTTT.

The gene calls are TRBV7-3 and TRBJ2-5; 9 nucleotides match TRBD1. This CDR3 is built from 16 residues. J was trimmed by 1 base and V by 5 bases; bases with no gene match: 8. Germline V lookup: CDR1 SGHTA, CDR2 FQGTGA. CDR3 region: CASSPGTGNLQETQYF. CDR3 nucleotides: TGTGCCAGCAGCCCCGGGACAGGGAACCTCCAAGAGACCCAGTACTTC.

The chain employs TRBV4-1 and TRBJ2-3, with 7 bases identical to TRBD1. This CDR3 has 15 amino acids. V dropped 7 bases and J dropped 6; count of bases not matched to a gene: 13. Germline loops: CDR1 MGHRA, CDR2 YSYEKL. The CDR3 protein is CASTSGTVIGDTQYF. The CDR3 DNA is TGCGCCAGCACTTCCGGGACAGTAATCGGTGATACGCAGTATTTT.

The chain combines TRBV7-6 with TRBJ1-1; no clear D gene. The V and J ends lost 1 base and 2 bases respectively, with 17 bases between them. The CDR3 sequence is 17 residues long. Germline-derived CDR1 and CDR2 are SGHVS and FNYEAQ. The chain's CDR3 is CASSLGEGGNINTEAFF. The DNA for the CDR3 is TGTGCCAGCAGCTTAGGGGAGGGTGGGAACATCAACACTGAAGCTTTCTTT.

The chain links TRBV7-2 to TRBJ2-5; 7 bases are shared with TRBD2. The length of the CDR3 is 13 residues. V was pared by 5 bases and J by 2 bases, with 2 bases of the junction left unmatched. Germline V gene sequence: CDR1 SGHTA, CDR2 FQGNSA. The CDR3, as DNA: TGTGCCAGCAGCCAACTAGCGCAAGAGACCCAGTACTTC. Translating gives CASSQLAQETQYF.

The chain carries TRBV6-5 and TRBJ1-3; D perhaps matches TRBD1 (6 bases). The CDR3 runs 15 residues. The V and J ends lost 6 bases and 7 bases respectively, with 19 bases between them. CDR1 and CDR2 (germline): MNHEY, SVGAGI. CDR3 protein: CASRQIQGLWNTIYF. The CDR3 DNA reads TGTGCCAGCAGGCAAATACAGGGTCTGTGGAACACCATATATTTT.

The chain combines TRBV6-5 with TRBJ2-2; 8 bases agree with TRBD2. The trim removed 3 bases at V and 4 bases at J, leaving 7 bases unmatched. Germline V lookup: CDR1 MNHEY, CDR2 SVGAGI. The CDR3 runs 16 residues. The CDR3 loop is CASSYRVAGGTGELFF. In DNA, the CDR3 is TGTGCCAGCAGTTATCGCGTGGCGGGGGGCACCGGGGAGCTGTTTTTT.

The rearrangement links TRBV18 to TRBJ2-1, with 8 bases matching TRBD1. Germline V gene sequence: CDR1 KGHSH, CDR2 LQKENI. V gave up 5 bases and J gave up 2 bases; unmatched junction bases: 5. The CDR3 is made up of 15 amino acids. CDR3 residues: CASSEQGGPYNEQFF. The CDR3 coding sequence is TGTGCCAGCTCAGAACAGGGGGGCCCCTACAATGAGCAGTTCTTC.

The rearrangement links TRBV18 to TRBJ2-1; 7 positions match TRBD1. The CDR3 is 16 amino acids. Germline lookup yields CDR1 KGHSH and CDR2 LQKENI. J lost 8 bases, V lost 1 base, and 11 bases had no gene match. CDR3 sequence reads: CASSPRRGGPFYEQFF. The CDR3 DNA is TGTGCCAGCTCACCACGGCGAGGGGGCCCGTTCTATGAGCAGTTCTTC.

The chain joins TRBV6-1 to TRBJ2-7, with D perhaps TRBD1 (6 bases). V shed 4 bases and J shed 0 bases, with 19 bases lying between them. The CDR3 is 17 residues long. Germline V CDR1 and CDR2: MNHNS, SASEGT. DNA of the CDR3: TGTGCCAGCAGTGTGTGGACAGATCCATCTCGCTCCTACGAGCAGTACTTC. This sequence encodes CASSVWTDPSRSYEQYF.

The J gene is TRBJ2-3, the V gene TRBV5-1; 9 bases line up with TRBD1. V gave up 3 bases and J gave up 4 bases; unmatched junction bases: 12. The CDR3 sequence is 17 residues long. CDR1 and CDR2 (germline): SGHRS, YFSETQ. For the CDR3, the DNA is TGCGCCAGCAGCTCATTTGCACAGGGGGCTAGCGCAGATACGCAGTATTTT. The encoded protein is CASSSFAQGASADTQYF.

The CDR3 here is CATGGGPQETQYF. In nucleotides, the CDR3 is TGTGCCACCGGAGGCGGACCGCAAGAGACCCAGTACTTC. The chain has TRBV6-1 and TRBJ2-5, with D tentatively TRBD2 (5 bases). The CDR3 covers 13 residues. V lost 10 bases and J 2 bases, leaving 14 bases between the germline ends. Germline assignment: CDR1 MNHNS and CDR2 SASEGT.